The 2 T cell receptor beta chains reported below all come from one sample, sequenced in a study of cytomegalovirus exposure and HLA in healthy donors. The PCR had 60 Vbeta and 13 Jbeta primers. Only in-frame clones appear in the TCRdb table, and some are missing; sequencing was by immunoSEQ multiplex PCR. The sample lists 100,000 to 140,000 clones, 74% occurring once. Sample: PBMCs. The receptors were gathered from a woman aged 40 to 49 in good health and CMV-seropositive.

V is TRBV27 and J is TRBJ1-1, with D uncertain. The CDR3 contains 13 residues. The V gene's germline CDR1 is MNHEY and CDR2 SMNVEV (reference sequence). V lost 4 bases and J 1 base, leaving 7 bases between the germline ends. The CDR3 reads CASSSLSNTEAFF. The CDR3 DNA reads TGTGCCAGCAGTTCACTTTCGAACACTGAAGCTTTCTTT.

The chain links TRBV6-5 to TRBJ1-2, with 8 bases lining up with TRBD1. The ends lost 6 bases at V and 0 bases at J; junction bases unmatched: 6. CDR3 length: 15 residues. Germline V gene lookup returns CDR1 MNHEY and CDR2 SVGAGI. In nucleotides, the CDR3 is TGTGCCAGCAGGACCGGACAGGGCTCTAACTATGGCTACACCTTC. Protein: CASRTGQGSNYGYTF.